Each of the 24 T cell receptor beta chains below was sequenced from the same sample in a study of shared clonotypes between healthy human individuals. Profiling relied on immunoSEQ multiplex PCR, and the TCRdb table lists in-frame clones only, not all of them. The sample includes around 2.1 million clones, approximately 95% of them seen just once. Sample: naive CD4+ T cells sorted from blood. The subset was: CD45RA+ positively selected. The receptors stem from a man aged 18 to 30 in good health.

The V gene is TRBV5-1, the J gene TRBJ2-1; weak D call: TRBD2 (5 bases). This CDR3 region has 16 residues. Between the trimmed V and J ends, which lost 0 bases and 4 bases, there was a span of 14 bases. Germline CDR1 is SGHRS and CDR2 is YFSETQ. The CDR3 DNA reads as TGCGCCAGCAGCTTGGGACTAACCCTCGATTACAATGAGCAGTTCTTC. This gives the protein CASSLGLTLDYNEQFF.

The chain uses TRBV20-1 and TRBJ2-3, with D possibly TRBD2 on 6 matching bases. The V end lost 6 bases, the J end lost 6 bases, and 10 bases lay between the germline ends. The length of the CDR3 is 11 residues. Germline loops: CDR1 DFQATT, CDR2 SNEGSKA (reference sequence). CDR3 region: CSAWAGDTQYF. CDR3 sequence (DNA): TGCAGTGCCTGGGCGGGGGATACGCAGTATTTT.

CDR3 sequence: CASTEGRGETQYF. The CDR3 DNA follows: TGTGCCAGCACCGAGGGGCGAGGGGAGACCCAGTACTTC. The J gene is TRBJ2-5, the V gene TRBV6-1; D is possibly TRBD1 or TRBD2 (5 bases each). The CDR3 covers 13 residues. V was cut by 7 bases and J by 5 bases, with 14 bases left in between. Germline CDR1 reads MNHNS; CDR2 reads SASEGT.

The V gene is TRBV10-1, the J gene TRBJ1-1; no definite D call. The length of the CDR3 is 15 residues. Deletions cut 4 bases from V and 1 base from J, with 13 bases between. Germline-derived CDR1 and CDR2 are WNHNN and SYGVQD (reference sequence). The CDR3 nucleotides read TGCGCCAGCAGTGCAGCAGGCCTGGGGAACACTGAAGCTTTCTTT. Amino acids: CASSAAGLGNTEAFF.

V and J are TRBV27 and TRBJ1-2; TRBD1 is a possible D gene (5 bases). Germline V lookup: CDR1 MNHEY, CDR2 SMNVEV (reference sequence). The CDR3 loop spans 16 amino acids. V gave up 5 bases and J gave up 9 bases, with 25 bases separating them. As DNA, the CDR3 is TGTGCCAGCAGTCCCGACTCGGGACCGACGTTTAGGCGCTACACCTTC. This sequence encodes CASSPDSGPTFRRYTF.

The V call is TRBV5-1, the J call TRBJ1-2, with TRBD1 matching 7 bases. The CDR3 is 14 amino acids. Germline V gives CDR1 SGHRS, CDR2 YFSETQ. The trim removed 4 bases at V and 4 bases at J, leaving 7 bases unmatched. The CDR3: CASSGSTGTYGYTF. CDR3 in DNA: TGCGCCAGCAGCGGGTCGACAGGGACCTATGGCTACACCTTC.

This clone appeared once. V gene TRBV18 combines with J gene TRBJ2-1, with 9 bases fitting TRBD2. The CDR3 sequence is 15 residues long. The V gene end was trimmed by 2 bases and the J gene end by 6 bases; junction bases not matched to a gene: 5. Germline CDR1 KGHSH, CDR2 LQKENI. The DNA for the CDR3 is TGTGCCAGCTCACCAGGCGGGAGGGCCGGCAATGAGCAGTTCTTC. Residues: CASSPGGRAGNEQFF. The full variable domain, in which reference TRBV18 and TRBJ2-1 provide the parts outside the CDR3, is NAGVMQNPRHLVRRRGQEARLRCSPMKGHSHVYWYRQLPEEGLKFMVYLQKENIIDESGMPKERFSAEFPKEGPSILRIQQVVRGDSAAYFCASSPGGRAGNEQFFGPGTRLTVL.

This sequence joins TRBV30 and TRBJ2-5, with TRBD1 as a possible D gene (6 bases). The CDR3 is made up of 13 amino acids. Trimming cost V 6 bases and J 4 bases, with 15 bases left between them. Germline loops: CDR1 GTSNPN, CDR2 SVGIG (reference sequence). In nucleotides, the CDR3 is TGTGCCTGTATAACCGGCAGGGGAGAGACCCAGTACTTC. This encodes CACITGRGETQYF.

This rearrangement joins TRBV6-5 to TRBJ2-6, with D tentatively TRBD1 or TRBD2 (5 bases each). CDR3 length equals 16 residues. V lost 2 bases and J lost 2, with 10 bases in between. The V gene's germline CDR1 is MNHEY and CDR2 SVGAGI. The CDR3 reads CASSYRMGAGANVLTF. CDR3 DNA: TGTGCCAGCAGTTACCGGATGGGGGCTGGGGCCAACGTCCTGACTTTC.

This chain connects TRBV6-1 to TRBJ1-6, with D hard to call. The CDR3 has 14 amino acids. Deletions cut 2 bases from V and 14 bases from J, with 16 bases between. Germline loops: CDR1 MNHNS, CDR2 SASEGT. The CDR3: CASSERLPSATLHF. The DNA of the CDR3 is TGTGCCAGCAGTGAAAGGCTCCCGTCGGCCACCCTCCACTTT.

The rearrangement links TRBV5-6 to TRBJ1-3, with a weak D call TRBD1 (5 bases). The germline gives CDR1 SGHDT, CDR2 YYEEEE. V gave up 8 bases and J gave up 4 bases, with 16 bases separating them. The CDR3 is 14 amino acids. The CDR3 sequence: CASRQLSRGNTIYF. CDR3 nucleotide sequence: TGTGCCAGTAGACAGCTATCGAGGGGAAACACCATATATTTT.

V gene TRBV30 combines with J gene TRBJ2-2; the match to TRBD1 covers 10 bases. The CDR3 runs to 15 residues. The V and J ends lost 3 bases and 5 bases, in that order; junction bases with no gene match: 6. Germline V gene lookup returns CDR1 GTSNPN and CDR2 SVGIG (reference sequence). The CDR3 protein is CAWSRDRGQTGELFF. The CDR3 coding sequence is TGTGCCTGGAGCCGGGACAGGGGTCAAACCGGGGAGCTGTTTTTT. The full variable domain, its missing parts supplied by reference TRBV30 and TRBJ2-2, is SQTIHQWPATLVQPVGSPLSLECTVEGTSNPNLYWYRQAAGRGLQLLFYSVGIGQISSEVPQNLSASRPQDRQFILSSKKLLLSDSGFYLCAWSRDRGQTGELFFGEGSRLTVL.

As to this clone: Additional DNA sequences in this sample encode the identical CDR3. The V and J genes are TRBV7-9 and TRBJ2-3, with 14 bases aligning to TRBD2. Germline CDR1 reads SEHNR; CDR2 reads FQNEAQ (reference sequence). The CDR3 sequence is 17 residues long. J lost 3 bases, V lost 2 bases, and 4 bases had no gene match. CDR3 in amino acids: CASSLLGLAGVTDTQYF. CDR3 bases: TGTGCCAGCAGCTTATTGGGACTAGCGGGAGTTACAGATACGCAGTATTTT.

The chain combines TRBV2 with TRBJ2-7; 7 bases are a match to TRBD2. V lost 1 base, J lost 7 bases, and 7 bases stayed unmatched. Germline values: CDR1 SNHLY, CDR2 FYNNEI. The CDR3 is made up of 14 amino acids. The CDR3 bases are TGTGCCAGCAGTGAAGGCAGGGAGGGCCGGGAGCAGTACTTC. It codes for CASSEGREGREQYF.

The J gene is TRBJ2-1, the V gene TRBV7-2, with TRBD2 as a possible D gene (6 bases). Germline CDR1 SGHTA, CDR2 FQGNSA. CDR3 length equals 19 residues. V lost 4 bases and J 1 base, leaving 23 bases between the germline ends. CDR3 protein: CASSSPLPSMGGSYNEQFF. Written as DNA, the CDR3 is TGTGCCAGCAGCTCCCCTTTGCCGTCTATGGGAGGATCCTACAATGAGCAGTTCTTC.

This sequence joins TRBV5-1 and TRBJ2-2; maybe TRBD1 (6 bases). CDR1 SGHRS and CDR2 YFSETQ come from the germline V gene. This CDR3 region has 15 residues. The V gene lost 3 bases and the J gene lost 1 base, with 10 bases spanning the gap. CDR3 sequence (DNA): TGCGCCAGCAGCTCAGGGGCGTTGAACACCGGGGAGCTGTTTTTT. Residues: CASSSGALNTGELFF.

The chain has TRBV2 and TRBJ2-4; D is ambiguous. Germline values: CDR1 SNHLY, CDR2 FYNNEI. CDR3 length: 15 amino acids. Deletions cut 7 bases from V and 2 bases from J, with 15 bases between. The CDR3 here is CASNPRSHSKNIQYF. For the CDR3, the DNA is TGTGCCAGCAACCCCCGGAGCCACTCCAAAAACATTCAGTACTTC.

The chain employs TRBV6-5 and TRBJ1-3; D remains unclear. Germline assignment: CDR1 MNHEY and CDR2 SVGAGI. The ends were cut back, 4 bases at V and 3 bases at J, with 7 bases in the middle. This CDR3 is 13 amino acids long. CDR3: CASSSDDGNTIYF. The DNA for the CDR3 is TGTGCCAGCAGTTCGGACGATGGAAACACCATATATTTT.

The CDR3, as DNA: TGCGCCAGCACTCGAGACTGGGATCAGCCCCAGCATTTT. This encodes CASTRDWDQPQHF. This rearrangement joins TRBV10-2 to TRBJ1-5; D remains ambiguous. Germline CDR1 and CDR2: WSHSY and SAAADI. The CDR3 is 13 amino acids. The V and J ends lost 7 bases and 5 bases respectively, with 12 bases between them.

The DNA of the CDR3 is TGTGCCAGCAGCCCGCAGGGTTATTTCACAGATACGCAGTATTTT. Translation: CASSPQGYFTDTQYF. The rearrangement uses TRBV7-9 and TRBJ2-3; tentatively, D is TRBD1 (5 bases). The CDR3 contains 15 residues. Germline CDR1 reads SEHNR; CDR2 reads FQNEAQ (reference sequence). The V gene lost 5 bases and the J gene lost 2 bases, with 14 bases spanning the gap.

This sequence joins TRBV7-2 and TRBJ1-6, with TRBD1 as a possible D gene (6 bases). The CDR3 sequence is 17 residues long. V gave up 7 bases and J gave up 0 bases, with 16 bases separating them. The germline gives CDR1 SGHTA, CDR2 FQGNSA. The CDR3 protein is CASTVGGFSSYNSPLHF. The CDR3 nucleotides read TGTGCCAGCACCGTAGGGGGGTTCAGCTCCTATAATTCACCCCTCCACTTT.

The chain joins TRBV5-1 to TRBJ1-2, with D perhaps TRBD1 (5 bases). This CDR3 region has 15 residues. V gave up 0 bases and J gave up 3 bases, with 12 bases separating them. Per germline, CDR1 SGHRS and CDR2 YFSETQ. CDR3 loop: CASSLEARVDYGYTF. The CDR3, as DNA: TGCGCCAGCAGCTTGGAGGCCAGGGTTGACTATGGCTACACCTTC. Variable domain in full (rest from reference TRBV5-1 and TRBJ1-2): KAGVTQTPRYLIKTRGQQVTLSCSPISGHRSVSWYQQTPGQGLQFLFEYFSETQRNKGNFPGRFSGRQFSNSRSEMNVSTLELGDSALYLCASSLEARVDYGYTFGSGTRLTVV.

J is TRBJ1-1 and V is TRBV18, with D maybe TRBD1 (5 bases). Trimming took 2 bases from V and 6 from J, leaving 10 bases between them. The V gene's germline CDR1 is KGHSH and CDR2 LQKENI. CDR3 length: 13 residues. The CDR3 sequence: CASSPEGRAEAFF. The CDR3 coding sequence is TGTGCCAGCTCACCAGAGGGGCGGGCTGAAGCTTTCTTT. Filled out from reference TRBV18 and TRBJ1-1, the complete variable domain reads NAGVMQNPRHLVRRRGQEARLRCSPMKGHSHVYWYRQLPEEGLKFMVYLQKENIIDESGMPKERFSAEFPKEGPSILRIQQVVRGDSAAYFCASSPEGRAEAFFGQGTRLTVV.

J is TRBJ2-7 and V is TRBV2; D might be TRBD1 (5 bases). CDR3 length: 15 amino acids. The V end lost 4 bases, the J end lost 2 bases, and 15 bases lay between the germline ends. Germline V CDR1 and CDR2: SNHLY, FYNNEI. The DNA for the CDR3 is TGTGCCAGCAGTGGTCAGGACATTAAAACCTACGAGCAGTACTTC. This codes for CASSGQDIKTYEQYF.